These 3 T cell receptor beta chains were all obtained from the same sample, sequenced in a study of neoadjuvant anti-PD-1 for oral cavity cancer. The sample's time point: after neoadjuvant nivolumab, at surgical resection. Using immunoSEQ multiplex PCR, the repertoire was profiled, and TCRdb retains in-frame clones only, with some absent. This sample yields 63,000 or so clones, of which roughly nine tenths are seen a single time; approximately 2.6% belongs to the top ten. The source material was PBMCs, sampled after nivolumab (anti-PD-1) treatment. These TCRs come from a person aged 35-80 years with oral cavity squamous cell carcinoma.

V and J are TRBV11-2 and TRBJ1-4, with a tentative D call TRBD1 (6 bases). The CDR3 is 15 amino acids. The germline CDR1 and CDR2 sequences are SGHAT and FQNNGV. Between the trimmed V and J ends, which lost 2 bases and 7 bases, there was a span of 14 bases. CDR3 in amino acids: CASSLFQGSSEKLFF. CDR3 nucleotides: TGTGCCAGCAGCTTATTTCAGGGGTCAAGTGAAAAACTGTTTTTT.

Only one count was recorded for this clone. The genes are TRBV5-1 and TRBJ1-2; D call uncertain. V was cut by 4 bases and J by 0 bases, with 7 bases left in between. CDR1 is SGHRS, CDR2 YFSETQ, per germline. This CDR3 has 13 residues. The DNA for the CDR3 is TGCGCCAGCAGCATCGGGACTAACTATGGCTACACCTTC. This gives the protein CASSIGTNYGYTF. Drawing the rest from reference TRBV5-1 and TRBJ1-2, the complete variable domain is KAGVTQTPRYLIKTRGQQVTLSCSPISGHRSVSWYQQTPGQGLQFLFEYFSETQRNKGNFPGRFSGRQFSNSRSEMNVSTLELGDSALYLCASSIGTNYGYTFGSGTRLTVV.

This chain joins TRBV28 and TRBJ2-1; D not resolved. The CDR3 is 12 amino acids. Germline assignment: CDR1 MDHEN and CDR2 SYDVKM. V lost 1 base and J 5 bases, leaving 3 bases between the germline ends. CDR3 region: CASSLLNNEQFF. The DNA for the CDR3 is TGTGCCAGCAGTTTATTGAACAATGAGCAGTTCTTC.